This T cell receptor beta chain was captured by sequencing in a study of beta chain features in type 1 diabetes. At the level of the study: Over all samples combined, 107,917,701 sorted cells were examined.

This clone was found many times. Its antigen is still unknown. Study-level points and caveats: For Type 1 diabetes patients, all four CD4+ subsets carried TCRB CDR3s that were moderately but significantly shorter.

cDNA synthesis used the whole RNA isolate, giving expressed TCRB sequences. Assay: immunoSEQ multiplex PCR; the TCRdb copy retains only in-frame clones and omits some. The sample gives about 900,000 clones, 15% to 20% of which show up once; roughly 0.025% is in the top ten. A heparinised blood draw that averaged roughly 100 mL was obtained once from each donor. Sorting that relied on CD45RO/CCR7/CD25/CD127/CD95/CD27 yielded CD4+ naive, central memory, regulatory and stem cell-like memory cells. This CDR3 comprises 10 residues. Between the trimmed V and J ends, which lost 8 bases and 10 bases, there was a span of 11 bases. Per the germline V gene, CDR1 is MDHEN and CDR2 is SYDVKM.

This chain connects TRBV28 to TRBJ2-5; D gene uncertain. The clonotype originates from a young woman in good health. The sequencing sample was made of naive CD4+ T cells from blood. CDR3 in DNA: TGTGCCAGCGGTCACGTGGGCCAGTACTTC. Amino acids: CASGHVGQYF.